This T cell receptor (beta chain) was retrieved from a study of blood T cells in healthy people across ages. Drawing of peripheral blood yielded roughly 10 milliliters from each donor. A J-beta primer mix and a sample-barcoded 5' primer were used in a second PCR of about 7 to 12 cycles. Each cDNA molecule, via a template-switch adaptor with 12 random nucleotides, was tagged. TCRdb reprocessed the 5' RACE reads via MiXCR and lists one record per CDR3 protein. This sample has around 1.7 million distinct CDR3 sequences, with over 25% found just once. The study's findings and limits: Naive CD4+ cell counts and diversity both ran higher in long-lived than in aged donors. With age, beta diversity per million T cells declined roughly linearly, significantly by around 43.

Trimming cost V 2 bases and J 3 bases, with 11 bases left between them. Germline V lookup: CDR1 DFQATT, CDR2 SNEGSKA (reference sequence). The CDR3 length is 13 residues. The table lists this clonotype with many counts. Its antigen is still unknown. Specimen: blood. The clonotype originates from a young woman in good health. V and J are TRBV20-1 and TRBJ2-7; possible D gene TRBD1, 6 bases. The CDR3 DNA reads as TGCAGTGCTAGACGGCAGGGGAACTACGAGCAGTACTTC. Amino acids: CSARRQGNYEQYF.